The clone carrying this T cell receptor (beta chain) was counted between two and nine times. Its antigen is unidentified. Specified treatment: oral pan-JAK inhibitor, 5-10 mg twice daily. PBMCs were stained for CD3, CD4 and CD8, and CD4+ and CD8+ T cells were sorted. The CDR3 length is 14 residues. Germline values: CDR1 LNHDA, CDR2 SQIVND (reference sequence). The V gene lost 5 bases and the J gene lost 5 bases, with 10 bases spanning the gap. RNA extraction and reverse transcription yielded cDNA as sequencing template. Data came from immunoSEQ multiplex PCR; TCRdb stores just in-frame clones and leaves some out. The sample lists 98,000 or so clones; 50% to 75% were seen once. The entry originates in a study of CD8+ T cells in alopecia areata. Study-wide findings and caveats: Relative to mice, TCR sharing across patients was less clear, a difference possibly HLA-related.

The sample here was CD8+ T cells sorted from blood, taken at week 4, from a patient treated with tofacitinib. This clonotype originated in a human donor with alopecia areata. V is TRBV19 and J is TRBJ1-6; perhaps TRBD1 as D (5 bases). CDR3 protein: CASSLQGDNSPLHF. In DNA form, the CDR3 reads TGTGCCAGTAGTTTGCAAGGGGATAATTCACCCCTCCACTTT.